This T cell receptor beta chain came from a study of T cell responses to AZD1222 COVID-19 vaccine. The wider study: The analysis combined second doses at about 4 or about 12 weeks.

Profiled with immunoSEQ multiplex PCR; TCRdb holds only in-frame clones, not every one. The repertoire holds 110,000 to 150,000 clones, with about 86% as singletons. Regarding this clone: Its antigen is still unknown.

Points from the study as a whole: With dominance at 160-218 and 743-854, vaccine-associated CD4 TCRs spanned spike.

Per the germline V gene, CDR1 is SGHRS and CDR2 is YFSETQ. Between the trimmed V and J ends, which lost 5 bases and 3 bases, there was a span of 14 bases. CDR3 length: 15 residues. The clonotype originates from an adult in good health. This chain connects TRBV5-1 to TRBJ2-2; no definite D call. The specimen comprised peripheral blood, sampled on day 0 of AZD1222 vaccination. CDR3 residues: CASRRRVGDTGELFF. Here the CDR3 DNA reads TGCGCCAGCAGGCGTAGGGTAGGAGACACCGGGGAGCTGTTTTTT.